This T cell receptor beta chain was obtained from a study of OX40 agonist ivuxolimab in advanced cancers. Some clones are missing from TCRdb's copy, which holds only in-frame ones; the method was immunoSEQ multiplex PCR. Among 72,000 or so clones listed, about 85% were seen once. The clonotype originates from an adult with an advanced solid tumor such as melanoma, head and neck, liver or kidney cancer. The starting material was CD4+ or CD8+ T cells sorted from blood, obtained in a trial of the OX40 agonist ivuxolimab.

CDR3 in DNA: TGTGCCAGCAGCAAATGGGACAGTAACACTGAAGCTTTCTTT. Amino acids: CASSKWDSNTEAFF. J is TRBJ1-1 and V is TRBV11-2, with 7 positions matching TRBD1. Unmatched junction bases numbered 5, after V lost 5 bases and J lost 2 bases. The CDR3 runs to 14 residues. Per the germline V gene, CDR1 is SGHAT and CDR2 is FQNNGV.